These 29 T cell receptor beta chains were all obtained from the same sample, sequenced in a study of shared clonotypes between healthy human individuals. TCRdb keeps only in-frame clones here, not all; method: immunoSEQ multiplex PCR. This table holds about 750,000 clones, around 92% found once. Naive CD8 cells were CD45RO-negative, positively selected for CCR7, excluding terminally differentiated effector memory CD45RA+ cells. Material: naive CD8+ T cells sorted from blood. The origin of the receptors is a man younger than 45 in good health.

J is TRBJ2-3 and V is TRBV27; the match to TRBD2 covers 11 bases. The CDR3 runs 15 residues. From germline, CDR1 is MNHEY and CDR2 SMNVEV (reference sequence). The J segment lost 3 bases and the V segment lost 2 bases, leaving 1 base of the junction unmatched. CDR3 amino acids: CASSLASGRTDTQYF. The CDR3 DNA sequence: TGTGCCAGCAGTTTAGCTAGCGGGAGGACAGATACGCAGTATTTT.

The rearrangement uses TRBV2 and TRBJ2-1, with 14 bases fitting TRBD2. CDR1 and CDR2 (germline): SNHLY, FYNNEI. With 8 bases clipped from V and 8 bases from J, the junction kept 11 bases outside the gene matches. This CDR3 is built from 16 residues. CDR3 region: CASPLGLAGGIDEQFF. The CDR3 DNA reads as TGTGCCAGCCCCTTAGGACTAGCGGGAGGAATTGATGAGCAGTTCTTC.

Regarding this clone: The sample has other DNA sequences that encode this CDR3 too. This CDR3 reads CAWSVGDRGYEQYF. The DNA for the CDR3 is TGTGCCTGGAGTGTGGGGGACAGGGGTTACGAGCAGTACTTC. The rearrangement links TRBV30 to TRBJ2-7; 10 bases map to TRBD1. CDR3 size: 14 residues. After removal of 0 bases from V and 4 bases from J, the junction contained 3 bases not matched to a gene. Per the germline V gene, CDR1 is GTSNPN and CDR2 is SVGIG (reference sequence).

V gene TRBV15 combines with J gene TRBJ2-7; D may be TRBD1 or TRBD2 (7 bases each). Trimming took off 3 bases at V and 3 bases at J, with 12 bases between the two ends. The CDR3 extends over 14 amino acids. Germline V gene lookup returns CDR1 LNHNV and CDR2 YYDKDF (reference sequence). CDR3 nucleotide sequence: TGTGCCACCAGCAGGGAGCGGGACAGCTACGAGCAGTACTTC. Translating it yields CATSRERDSYEQYF.

The J gene is TRBJ2-1, the V gene TRBV5-4; D is perhaps TRBD1 or TRBD2 (6 bases each). Germline V gene lookup returns CDR1 SGHNT and CDR2 YYREEE (reference sequence). The V and J ends lost 3 bases and 8 bases respectively, with 15 bases between them. The length of the CDR3 is 14 residues. As DNA, the CDR3 is TGTGCCAGCAGCTCCCCCGACAGGAGGGATGAGCAGTTCTTC. Translation gives CASSSPDRRDEQFF.

This clone was counted ten times or more. The chain has TRBV7-3 and TRBJ2-1; D is unclear. The germline gives CDR1 SGHTA, CDR2 FQGTGA. The CDR3 consists of 13 residues. V was cut by 5 bases and J by 14 bases, with 19 bases left in between. CDR3 protein: CASSSDHAENEFF. The CDR3 region has the DNA TGTGCCAGCAGCAGCGATCATGCTGAGAATGAGTTCTTC.

This CDR3 reads CASLRGADTQYF. DNA for the CDR3: TGTGCCAGCCTCCGGGGGGCAGATACGCAGTATTTT. V is TRBV2 and J is TRBJ2-3; TRBD2 agrees at 7 bases. The CDR3 is 12 amino acids. Trimming removed 8 bases from V and 4 bases from J; junction bases left unmatched: 3. Germline lookup yields CDR1 SNHLY and CDR2 FYNNEI.

The chain joins TRBV6-5 to TRBJ2-3; D unclear. V shed 5 bases and J shed 2 bases, with 8 bases lying between them. The germline V gene encodes CDR1 MNHEY and CDR2 SVGAGI. The CDR3 is made up of 13 amino acids. CDR3: CASSRLNTDTQYF. The DNA for the CDR3 is TGTGCCAGCAGTAGACTGAACACAGATACGCAGTATTTT.

This rearrangement joins TRBV28 to TRBJ1-5; TRBD1 matches at 10 bases. In germline, CDR1 is MDHEN, CDR2 SYDVKM. Germline trimming cut 6 bases from V and 6 bases from J; bases unmatched to any gene: 8. CDR3 length: 15 residues. The CDR3 protein is CASRPTGGASQPQHF. Here the CDR3 DNA reads TGTGCCAGCAGGCCGACAGGGGGCGCGTCTCAGCCCCAGCATTTT.

The rearrangement joins TRBV19 to TRBJ1-2; 7 bases line up with TRBD1. This CDR3 region has 14 residues. Trimming took 7 bases from V and 4 from J; bases not matched to a gene: 9. CDR1 and CDR2 from the germline V gene are LNHDA and SQIVND (reference sequence). CDR3 DNA sequence: TGTGCCAGTACGTTAGGGGGCGCAACCTATGGCTACACCTTC. Protein: CASTLGGATYGYTF.

The J gene is TRBJ2-1, the V gene TRBV7-6; tentatively, D is TRBD1 (6 bases). Germline CDR1 SGHVS, CDR2 FNYEAQ. The V end was cut by 8 bases, the J end by 2 bases, with 10 bases between. CDR3 length: 13 residues. The CDR3 DNA follows: TGTGCCAGCGGCCGGACAGCCTACAATGAGCAGTTCTTC. Residues: CASGRTAYNEQFF.

V usage is TRBV5-1 and J usage is TRBJ2-7; D gene ambiguous. The germline V gene encodes CDR1 SGHRS and CDR2 YFSETQ. The CDR3 is made up of 15 amino acids. Trimming took off 7 bases at V and 7 bases at J, with 24 bases between the two ends. CDR3 sequence: CASHFIFPGDVEQYF. In nucleotides, the CDR3 is TGCGCCAGCCATTTTATCTTCCCCGGAGATGTGGAGCAGTACTTC.

The rearrangement links TRBV4-3 to TRBJ2-1; the D call may be TRBD1 or TRBD2 (5 bases each). CDR1 and CDR2 (germline): LGHNA, YSLEER. The CDR3 has 17 residues. V lost 0 bases and J lost 10, with 22 bases in between. The CDR3 DNA sequence: TGCGCCAGCAGCCAAGATGTCAGGGTCTCGGGGTTGGAGGAGCAGTTCTTC. Encoded protein: CASSQDVRVSGLEEQFF.

DNA for the CDR3: TGTGCCATCAGTGAGTCCAGGGCGGGGGAAGCTTTCTTT. Its translation: CAISESRAGEAFF. The chain is built from TRBV10-3 and TRBJ1-1, with a possible D match to TRBD1 (5 bases). The CDR3 has 13 residues. The ends were cut back, 0 bases at V and 8 bases at J, with 10 bases in the middle. Germline loops: CDR1 ENHRY, CDR2 SYGVKD.

V gene TRBV19 combines with J gene TRBJ2-1, with 8 bases aligning to TRBD2. Trimming cost V 1 base and J 6 bases; bases outside gene matches: 11. The CDR3 totals 17 residues. Germline CDR1 and CDR2: LNHDA and SQIVND (reference sequence). The CDR3 loop reads CASSIGAGSGSINEQFF. The CDR3 DNA follows: TGTGCCAGTAGTATAGGGGCCGGGAGCGGGAGTATCAATGAGCAGTTCTTC.

V is TRBV7-6 and J is TRBJ2-1; D is undetermined. CDR1 and CDR2 from the germline V gene are SGHVS and FNYEAQ. V lost 4 bases and J 3 bases, leaving 10 bases between the germline ends. This CDR3 comprises 14 residues. The CDR3 sequence is CASSSPGIYNEQFF. DNA for the CDR3: TGTGCCAGCAGCTCCCCGGGTATCTACAATGAGCAGTTCTTC.

Only a few counts were recorded for this clone. The gene calls are TRBV18 and TRBJ2-7; D gene uncertain. This CDR3 contains 15 residues. The V and J ends lost 2 bases and 0 bases respectively, with 11 bases between them. Germline CDR1 KGHSH, CDR2 LQKENI. The CDR3 DNA follows: TGTGCCAGCTCACCAGAAAGCGCCGGCTCCTACGAGCAGTACTTC. Its protein is CASSPESAGSYEQYF.

The chain couples TRBV7-2 to TRBJ2-3, with 10 bases identical to TRBD2. This CDR3 spans 18 amino acids. CDR1 and CDR2 from the germline V gene are SGHTA and FQGNSA. V shed 0 bases and J 3 bases; nucleotides not matched to a gene: 9. CDR3 coding DNA: TGTGCCAGCAGCTTAGCGTGGGCTAGCGGGAGATCAACAGATACGCAGTATTTT. Amino acids: CASSLAWASGRSTDTQYF.

This clone was seen a handful of times. The rearrangement links TRBV27 to TRBJ1-2; D might be TRBD1 (6 bases). Trimming took off 2 bases at V and 3 bases at J, with 13 bases between the two ends. Germline CDR1 reads MNHEY; CDR2 reads SMNVEV (reference sequence). The CDR3 extends over 15 amino acids. The CDR3 nucleotides are TGTGCCAGCAGTTTACTACAGGGACCGGACTATGGCTACACCTTC. This translates into CASSLLQGPDYGYTF.

The chain couples TRBV5-8 to TRBJ1-2, with D hard to call. CDR1 and CDR2 from the germline V gene are SGHTS and YDEGEE. Trimming took 6 bases from V and 7 from J, leaving 19 bases between them. The CDR3 totals 14 residues. The CDR3 is CASNSARRFSGYTF. Here the CDR3 DNA reads TGTGCCAGCAACTCCGCGCGTCGGTTCTCTGGCTACACCTTC.

This clone was counted a few times. The rearrangement links TRBV21-1 to TRBJ2-7. TRBV21-1 corresponds to a pseudogene. This CDR3 is 11 amino acids long. CDR3 residues: CASSKNHEQYF. The CDR3 DNA sequence: TGTGCCAGCAGCAAAAATCACGAGCAGTACTTC.

This chain joins TRBV6-1 and TRBJ2-7, with D tentatively TRBD1 (5 bases). Deletions cut 2 bases from V and 4 bases from J, with 9 bases between. The CDR3 covers 13 residues. Looked up from germline, CDR1 is MNHNS and CDR2 is SASEGT. CDR3 DNA sequence: TGTGCCAGCAGTGAAAGCACAGGATACGAGCAGTACTTC. Protein sequence: CASSESTGYEQYF.

The chain is built from TRBV5-6 and TRBJ2-1, with 13 bases identical to TRBD2. The CDR3 contains 14 residues. The germline V gene has CDR1 SGHDT and CDR2 YYEEEE. V gave up 3 bases and J gave up 8 bases; unmatched junction bases: 2. This CDR3 is CASSWTSGSYEQFF. CDR3 coding DNA: TGTGCCAGCAGCTGGACTAGCGGGAGCTATGAGCAGTTCTTC. The complete variable domain, with remaining parts taken from reference TRBV5-6 and TRBJ2-1, reads DAGVTQSPTHLIKTRGQQVTLRCSPKSGHDTVSWYQQALGQGPQFIFQYYEEEERQRGNFPDRFSGHQFPNYSSELNVNALLLGDSALYLCASSWTSGSYEQFFGPGTRLTVL.

The V gene is TRBV27, the J gene TRBJ2-1; D unclear. The V gene lost 8 bases and the J gene lost 6 bases, with 14 bases spanning the gap. Germline CDR1 reads MNHEY; CDR2 reads SMNVEV (reference sequence). This CDR3 is 13 amino acids long. CDR3 amino acids: CASLALGSNEQFF. As DNA, the CDR3 is TGTGCCAGCCTCGCGCTGGGCAGCAATGAGCAGTTCTTC.

The chain links TRBV9 to TRBJ2-7; 11 bases align to TRBD2. The CDR3 consists of 16 residues. Germline V gives CDR1 SGDLS, CDR2 YYNGEE. V trimming: 3 bases; J trimming: 0 bases; junction bases outside the gene matches: 5. CDR3 sequence: CASSGKTSGISYEQYF. For the CDR3, the DNA is TGTGCCAGCAGCGGGAAGACTAGCGGGATCTCCTACGAGCAGTACTTC.

The V gene is TRBV29-1, the J gene TRBJ2-5; TRBD1 agrees at 8 bases. V was clipped by 2 bases and J by 5 bases; unmatched bases: 7. Germline V gene lookup returns CDR1 SQVTM and CDR2 ANQGSEA. The CDR3 runs to 14 residues. The CDR3 nucleotides read TGCAGCGTTGAATTTCAGGGGGCATGGGAGACCCAGTACTTC. Translation: CSVEFQGAWETQYF. Full variable domain (outside the CDR3, taken from reference TRBV29-1 and TRBJ2-5): SAVISQKPSRDICQRGTSLTIQCQVDSQVTMMFWYRQQPGQSLTLIATANQGSEATYESGFVIDKFPISRPNLTFSTLTVSNMSPEDSSIYLCSVEFQGAWETQYFGPGTRLLVL.

This sequence joins TRBV10-2 and TRBJ1-1; 8 positions agree with TRBD1. Germline-derived CDR1 and CDR2 are WSHSY and SAAADI. With V trimmed by 6 bases and J by 4 bases, 4 bases remained unmatched. The CDR3 loop spans 13 amino acids. The CDR3 is CASSRTGSTEAFF. CDR3 bases: TGCGCCAGCAGCAGGACAGGGAGCACTGAAGCTTTCTTT.

This chain links TRBV28 with TRBJ1-2, with D possibly being TRBD1 (5 bases). Deletions cut 5 bases from V and 1 base from J, with 8 bases between. The CDR3 is made up of 13 amino acids. The V gene's germline CDR1 is MDHEN and CDR2 SYDVKM. This chain's CDR3 is CASSPDSNYGYTF. Written as DNA, the CDR3 is TGTGCCAGCAGTCCCGACAGTAACTATGGCTACACCTTC.

The V and J genes are TRBV29-1 and TRBJ2-7; 11 nucleotides match TRBD2. CDR1 and CDR2 from the germline V gene are SQVTM and ANQGSEA. The CDR3 runs to 13 residues. V lost 5 bases and J lost 3; bases outside the gene matches: 3. The CDR3 nucleotides are TGCAGCGTTTTCGGACTAGCGGGCTACGAGCAGTACTTC. The encoded protein is CSVFGLAGYEQYF.